Following are 8 T cell receptor beta chains from one sample sequenced in a study of CD8 T cells in Susac syndrome. Random-hexamer reverse transcription was applied to about 0.5 to 1 ug RNA. TCRdb re-called the immunoSEQ multiplex PCR reads through MiXCR, storing one row per CDR3 protein. The profile covers about 90,000 distinct CDR3 sequences, with about 96% appearing a single time and around 0.62% taken by the ten largest. Sequencing was carried out using CD8+ T cells from PBMCs. These receptors came from a human donor with Susac syndrome.

The chain joins TRBV3-1 to TRBJ2-1; D ambiguous. The V gene lost 1 base and the J gene lost 0 bases, with 4 bases spanning the gap. The CDR3 has 14 residues. Germline assignment: CDR1 LGHDT and CDR2 YNNKEL (reference sequence). The CDR3 loop is CASSQVNSYNEQFF. The CDR3 DNA reads as TGTGCCAGCAGCCAAGTGAACTCCTACAATGAGCAGTTCTTC.

V is TRBV7-3 and J is TRBJ2-2; TRBD2 might be the D (6 bases). Germline CDR1 and CDR2: SGHTA and FQGTGA. The CDR3 contains 14 residues. V was pared by 9 bases and J by 3 bases, with 14 bases between. The DNA of the CDR3 is TGTGCCAGTACCGGGGGTCCCGACACCGGGGAGCTGTTTTTT. Residues: CASTGGPDTGELFF.

J is TRBJ2-3 and V is TRBV20-1, with TRBD2 identical over 9 bases. The CDR3 contains 15 residues. After removal of 7 bases from V and 5 bases from J, the junction contained 13 bases not matched to a gene. The germline CDR1 and CDR2 sequences are DFQATT and SNEGSKA (reference sequence). CDR3 DNA: TGCAGTGTTCTGAAGGAGCGGGGGGCAGGAGATACGCAGTATTTT. Its protein product is CSVLKERGAGDTQYF.

J is TRBJ2-6 and V is TRBV30, with D possibly called TRBD1 or TRBD2 (5 bases each). V lost 3 bases and J 4 bases, leaving 13 bases between the germline ends. Looked up from germline, CDR1 is GTSNPN and CDR2 is SVGIG (reference sequence). The CDR3 is 15 residues long. This CDR3 is CAWSEGTSGANVLTF. CDR3 coding DNA: TGTGCCTGGAGCGAGGGGACGTCCGGGGCCAACGTCCTGACTTTC. Full variable domain (missing parts from reference TRBV30 and TRBJ2-6): SQTIHQWPATLVQPVGSPLSLECTVEGTSNPNLYWYRQAAGRGLQLLFYSVGIGQISSEVPQNLSASRPQDRQFILSSKKLLLSDSGFYLCAWSEGTSGANVLTFGAGSRLTVL.

This chain uses TRBV2 with TRBJ1-1; TRBD1 might be the D (5 bases). The CDR3 loop spans 13 amino acids. Deletions cut 7 bases from V and 5 bases from J, with 14 bases between. Germline loops: CDR1 SNHLY, CDR2 FYNNEI. The CDR3 region has the DNA TGTGCCAGCACCATCAGGGAGGGGACTGAAGCTTTCTTT. Translating gives CASTIREGTEAFF.

The chain carries TRBV7-2 and TRBJ1-2; the D is unclear. V shed 6 bases and J shed 7 bases, with 12 bases lying between them. The CDR3 has 12 residues. The germline V gene has CDR1 SGHTA and CDR2 FQGNSA. CDR3 protein: CASSSKSSGYTF. DNA for the CDR3: TGTGCCAGCAGTTCGAAGTCGTCTGGCTACACCTTC.

V is TRBV18 and J is TRBJ1-5; D gene unclear. The CDR3 covers 15 residues. V was clipped by 5 bases and J by 2 bases, with 13 bases between them. CDR1 is KGHSH and CDR2 is LQKENI in the germline V gene. CDR3: CASSTEGQGNQPQHF. DNA for the CDR3: TGTGCCAGCTCAACTGAAGGCCAGGGCAATCAGCCCCAGCATTTT.

The V and J genes are TRBV20-1 and TRBJ1-2; 7 positions agree with TRBD1. The CDR3 sequence is 14 residues long. Germline-derived CDR1 and CDR2 are DFQATT and SNEGSKA (reference sequence). Germline trimming cut 4 bases from V and 1 base from J; bases unmatched to any gene: 6. CDR3 sequence: CSANDRAYNYGYTF. The CDR3 DNA follows: TGCAGTGCTAACGACAGGGCTTATAACTATGGCTACACCTTC.